Listed below are T cell receptor beta chains from one sample, sequenced in a study of CD8+ T cells in alopecia areata. Sequenced by immunoSEQ multiplex PCR; TCRdb stores in-frame clones only, minus some. The sample has 80,000 or so clones; approximately 72% are singletons. This material consisted of CD8+ T cells sorted from blood, taken at week 24, from a patient treated with tofacitinib. The receptors come from a human donor with alopecia areata. The CDR3 runs from the conserved cysteine through the conserved F or W. The D gene is left open where the match is weak. Rows give clone size only sometimes, using once, few, many, or a class for an expanded clone.

j_call | v_call | d_call | clone_size | cdr3_nt | cdr3_aa
TRBJ2-3 | TRBV29-1 | TRBD2 | few | TGCAGCGTTGAAGTTCCGGGGGGTGCGGATACGCAGTATTTT | CSVEVPGGADTQYF
TRBJ2-1 | TRBV4-1 | NA | NA | TGCGCCAGCAGCCAAGAACGGTCTAGACTAGGGTCGAATGAGCAGTTCTTC | CASSQERSRLGSNEQFF
TRBJ2-2 | TRBV30 | TRBD2 | NA | TGTGCCTGGAGTGTAGCGGGGACCGGGGAGCTGTTTTTT | CAWSVAGTGELFF
TRBJ2-7 | TRBV5-6 | NA | NA | TGTGCCAGCAGCTTGGAAGGGGGGCCCTACGAGCAGTACTTC | CASSLEGGPYEQYF
TRBJ1-2 | TRBV10-3 | NA | NA | TGTGCCATCAGCTCGGGACCCGAAGTTCACGACTACACCTTC | CAISSGPEVHDYTF
TRBJ2-7 | TRBV5-1 | TRBD1 | NA | TGCGCCAGCAGCTACGACAGGGCTTCCTACGAGCAGTACTTC | CASSYDRASYEQYF
TRBJ1-2 | TRBV7-9 | NA | few | TGTGCCAGCAGCTTCTGGGACGGGTATAACTATGGCTACACCTTC | CASSFWDGYNYGYTF
TRBJ2-2 | TRBV25-1 | NA | NA | TGTGCCAGCAGTGTGGGCGGGGAGCTGTTTTTT | CASSVGGELFF
TRBJ1-1 | TRBV5-1 | NA | NA | TGCGCCAGCAGCTTGTCGGTGAACACTGAAGCTTTCTTT | CASSLSVNTEAFF
TRBJ2-7 | TRBV5-6 | TRBD2 | once | TGTGCCAGCAGCTTCCTAGCGGGAGCGCTCGAGCAGTACTTC | CASSFLAGALEQYF
TRBJ2-1 | TRBV9 | TRBD1 | NA | TGTGCCAGCAGCGCGGACAGGGGAGAGCAGTTCTTC | CASSADRGEQFF
TRBJ2-1 | TRBV30 | TRBD1 | once | TGTGCCTGGAGTGTAAGGGGGCTGGCCCACTCCTACAATGAGCAGTTCTTC | CAWSVRGLAHSYNEQFF
TRBJ2-6 | TRBV28 | NA | NA | TGTGCCAGCAATACACCGGACAGCAGCTCTGGGGCCAACGTCCTGACTTTC | CASNTPDSSSGANVLTF
TRBJ2-5 | TRBV15 | TRBD2 | NA | TGTGCCACCAGCAGAGTGGGGACTAGCGGGGGATCAGAGGAGACCCAGTACTTC | CATSRVGTSGGSEETQYF
TRBJ2-5 | TRBV5-1 | TRBD2 | NA | TGCGCCAGCAGCTTGGCATTAGCGGGGAACCAAGAGACCCAGTACTTC | CASSLALAGNQETQYF
TRBJ1-6 | TRBV9 | NA | NA | TGTGCCAGCAGCGTAGAGGCAGGGGACTCACCCCTCCACTTT | CASSVEAGDSPLHF
TRBJ1-2 | TRBV5-6 | TRBD1 | few | TGTGCCAGCAGCGTCGGGACAGGCCTCTATGTAGGCTACACCTTC | CASSVGTGLYVGYTF
TRBJ1-2 | TRBV4-2 | TRBD1 | NA | TGTGCCAGCAGCCAAACGCCGGGACAGGGGTGGAACTATGGCTACACCTTC | CASSQTPGQGWNYGYTF
TRBJ2-7 | TRBV4-1 | NA | medium-sized | TGCGCCAGCAGCCAGGGTCTAACAGGGTTCTACGAGCAGTACTTC | CASSQGLTGFYEQYF
TRBJ2-2 | TRBV7-9 | TRBD1 | NA | TGTGCCAGCAGCTTACTTAGACAGGGGAACACCGGGGAGCTGTTTTTT | CASSLLRQGNTGELFF
TRBJ1-2 | TRBV27 | NA | NA | TGTGCCAGCAGTTGGGGGGACACAGCTGGTGGCTACACCTTC | CASSWGDTAGGYTF
TRBJ2-1 | TRBV7-3 | TRBD2 | NA | TGTGCCAGCAGCATCTTAGCGGGAGCGCACAATGAGCAGTTCTTC | CASSILAGAHNEQFF
TRBJ2-5 | TRBV7-2 | NA | few | TGTGCCAGCAGCTTATGGGGCCAGGAAGAGACCCAGTACTTC | CASSLWGQEETQYF
TRBJ1-2 | TRBV19 | NA | few | TGTGCCAGTACGTGGACGGACCAACGTGGCTACACCTTC | CASTWTDQRGYTF
TRBJ2-1 | TRBV7-3 | TRBD2 | many | TGTGCCAGCAGCTTAACGAGCGGGAGCCCCCCCTACAATGAGCAGTTCTTC | CASSLTSGSPPYNEQFF
TRBJ2-5 | TRBV4-1 | TRBD2 | few | TGCGCCAGCAGCCCAGCGGGGGAAGAGACCCAGTACTTC | CASSPAGEETQYF
TRBJ2-7 | TRBV7-2 | NA | NA | TGTGCCAGCAGGCGGGCGGGGGAGCAGTACTTC | CASRRAGEQYF
TRBJ2-5 | TRBV9 | NA | many | TGTGCCAGCAGCGTAGAGAGGTGGGGTCGGGGGGAGACCCAGTACTTC | CASSVERWGRGETQYF
TRBJ2-3 | TRBV30 | NA | NA | TGTGCCTGGGTGGCGGGACTCGGCACAGATACGCAGTATTTT | CAWVAGLGTDTQYF
TRBJ2-7 | TRBV7-2 | NA | NA | TGTGCCAGCAGCTTACAGCCCAGTCCCCTTGGCGAGCAGTACTTC | CASSLQPSPLGEQYF
TRBJ2-7 | TRBV4-1 | TRBD1 | NA | TGCGCCAGCAGCCAAGCAACAGGGGCGGACGAGCAGTACTTC | CASSQATGADEQYF
TRBJ2-2 | TRBV4-3 | TRBD2 | NA | TGCGCCAGCAGCCATAACCCCCTAAGACTAGCGGGGATCTCCGGGGAGCTGTTTTTT | CASSHNPLRLAGISGELFF
TRBJ2-3 | TRBV4-3 | TRBD2 | NA | TGCGCCAGCAGCCCCCGGACTAGCCTCACAGATACGCAGTATTTT | CASSPRTSLTDTQYF
TRBJ1-2 | TRBV9 | TRBD1 | NA | TGTGCCAGCAGTGCCGAACCGGGACAGGGCTCAGGCTACACCTTC | CASSAEPGQGSGYTF
TRBJ2-5 | TRBV5-1 | NA | NA | TGCGCCAGCAGCTTGAGGGGGGTGGTGGAGACCCAGTACTTC | CASSLRGVVETQYF
TRBJ1-3 | TRBV2 | NA | few | TGTGCCAGCAGTGAACAAGGAGGCTCTGGAAACACCATATATTTT | CASSEQGGSGNTIYF
TRBJ2-1 | TRBV7-9 | NA | NA | TGTGCCAGCAGCTTAGCGTCAGCAACTGAGCAGTTCTTC | CASSLASATEQFF
TRBJ2-2 | TRBV29-1 | NA | NA | TGCAGCGTTGAAGAAGAAGGTAGCAACACCGGGGAGCTGTTTTTT | CSVEEEGSNTGELFF
TRBJ2-6 | TRBV19 | NA | few | TGTGCCAGTACCATCCAGACAGTCCCCGGGGCCAACGTCCTGACTTTC | CASTIQTVPGANVLTF
TRBJ2-7 | TRBV30 | NA | NA | TGTGCCTGGAGTGTTGGGGGCTACGAGCAGTACTTC | CAWSVGGYEQYF
TRBJ2-7 | TRBV4-1 | NA | NA | TGCGCCAGCAGCCAAACGGGACTCTCCTACGAGCAGTACTTC | CASSQTGLSYEQYF
TRBJ2-7 | TRBV4-3 | NA | NA | TGCGCCAGCAGCCAAGATGTTGGGTCTCTCTCCTACGAGCAGTACTTC | CASSQDVGSLSYEQYF
TRBJ2-5 | TRBV2 | NA | NA | TGTGCCAGCAGTGGCCGGGGGGAGACCCAGTACTTC | CASSGRGETQYF
TRBJ2-5 | TRBV19 | TRBD1 | NA | TGTGCCAGTAGTATAGTTACAGGGGTCGGGGAGACCCAGTACTTC | CASSIVTGVGETQYF
TRBJ1-1 | TRBV2 | TRBD1 | NA | TGTGCCAGCAGGGACGGACAGGGAGACACTGAAGCTTTCTTT | CASRDGQGDTEAFF
TRBJ1-1 | TRBV28 | TRBD1 | NA | TGTGCCAGCAGGAGAAGGGTTCCGGGGACAGGCCCTCTGAACACTGAAGCTTTCTTT | CASRRRVPGTGPLNTEAFF
TRBJ2-3 | TRBV10-3 | NA | NA | TGTGCCATCAGTGATGGGGACGGAGGTGCCACAGATACGCAGTATTTT | CAISDGDGGATDTQYF
TRBJ2-3 | TRBV7-9 | NA | NA | TGTGCCAGCAGCTCCTCACAGGGTGAGAAGACGCAGTATTTT | CASSSSQGEKTQYF
TRBJ2-7 | TRBV27 | TRBD1 | NA | TGTGCCAGCAGTGTTGACAGGGGAATGCACGAGCAGTACTTC | CASSVDRGMHEQYF
TRBJ1-2 | TRBV30 | NA | NA | TGTGCCTGGAGTGTAGGGCAGGGAGTCGGCTACACCTTC | CAWSVGQGVGYTF
TRBJ2-2 | TRBV28 | NA | few | TGTGCCAGCAGTTGGAGTAAAATGAACACCGGGGAGCTGTTTTTT | CASSWSKMNTGELFF
TRBJ2-7 | TRBV7-9 | NA | few | TGTGCCAGCAGCCACGGCGGGTCCTCCTACGAGCAGTACTTC | CASSHGGSSYEQYF
TRBJ2-7 | TRBV25-1 | TRBD2 | few | TGTGCCAGCAGTGGCCTGGGCGGGGGGGCCTACGAGCAGTACTTC | CASSGLGGGAYEQYF
TRBJ2-1 | TRBV19 | NA | NA | TGTGCCAGTACCAGTGGGGCTACGACCTACAATGAGCAGTTCTTC | CASTSGATTYNEQFF
TRBJ2-5 | TRBV5-6 | NA | NA | TGTGCCAGCAGCTTGTTAGTCATCGGCCAAGAGACCCAGTACTTC | CASSLLVIGQETQYF
TRBJ2-3 | TRBV7-2 | NA | NA | TGTGCCAGCAGCCTCTGGGACGTGGGCACAGATACGCAGTATTTT | CASSLWDVGTDTQYF
TRBJ2-5 | TRBV7-9 | TRBD1 | NA | TGTGCCAGCAGCTTCAGACAGGGCTTCGAAGAAGAGACCCAGTACTTC | CASSFRQGFEEETQYF